A single sample gave rise to the 8 T cell receptor beta chains below, sequenced in a study of T cell responses to AZD1222 COVID-19 vaccine. TCRdb's table, derived via immunoSEQ multiplex PCR, lists solely in-frame clones and lacks some. This table holds about 190,000 clones, approximately 92% found once. The sample consisted of peripheral blood, taken on day 0 of AZD1222 vaccination. Receptor source: an adult in good health.

The chain has TRBV2 and TRBJ1-2; the match to TRBD1 covers 8 bases. CDR1 and CDR2 (germline): SNHLY, FYNNEI. Trimming at V came to 7 bases and at J to 7 bases, leaving 11 bases not matched to a gene. The CDR3 has 14 amino acids. The CDR3 DNA follows: TGTGCCAGCACCGCAACGGGACAGGCTCTTGGCTACACCTTC. As protein: CASTATGQALGYTF. Full variable domain (missing parts from reference TRBV2 and TRBJ1-2): EPEVTQTPSHQVTQMGQEVILRCVPISNHLYFYWYRQILGQKVEFLVSFYNNEISEKSEIFDDQFSVERPDGSNFTLKIRSTKLEDSAMYFCASTATGQALGYTFGSGTRLTVV.

This chain joins TRBV5-1 and TRBJ2-1, with unresolved D. Per germline, CDR1 SGHRS and CDR2 YFSETQ. The CDR3 has 17 residues. V was shortened by 4 bases and J by 0 bases, with 17 bases between the two germline ends. The CDR3 reads CASSPRRVDLSYNEQFF. CDR3 in DNA: TGCGCCAGCAGCCCTCGACGGGTGGACCTCTCCTACAATGAGCAGTTCTTC.

The count of this clone is one. CDR3 protein: CASSTRGATNEKLFF. CDR3 sequence (DNA): TGTGCCAGCTCCACCCGGGGCGCAACTAATGAAAAACTGTTTTTT. V is TRBV18 and J is TRBJ1-4, with D possibly being TRBD1 (5 bases). Germline CDR1 is KGHSH and CDR2 is LQKENI. Trimming pared 6 bases from V and 0 bases from J, leaving 11 bases between. This CDR3 is built from 15 residues. Full variable domain (outside the CDR3, taken from reference TRBV18 and TRBJ1-4): NAGVMQNPRHLVRRRGQEARLRCSPMKGHSHVYWYRQLPEEGLKFMVYLQKENIIDESGMPKERFSAEFPKEGPSILRIQQVVRGDSAAYFCASSTRGATNEKLFFGSGTQLSVL.

This rearrangement joins TRBV7-9 to TRBJ2-7, with D hard to call. The CDR3 spans 13 residues. The germline V gene encodes CDR1 SEHNR and CDR2 FQNEAQ (reference sequence). Trimming stripped 8 bases from V and 5 bases from J, with 16 bases between. CDR3 residues: CASAPSLNHEQYF. CDR3 coding DNA: TGTGCCAGCGCCCCCTCCCTGAACCACGAGCAGTACTTC.

This chain joins TRBV24-1 and TRBJ2-3; D remains ambiguous. Trimming left V 9 bases short and J 2 bases short, with 20 bases between. This CDR3 spans 16 amino acids. In germline, CDR1 is KGHDR, CDR2 SFDVKD. The CDR3 loop is CATPVHHRNITDTQYF. The CDR3 DNA sequence: TGTGCCACCCCAGTCCACCACCGGAACATCACAGATACGCAGTATTTT.

The chain uses TRBV7-6 and TRBJ2-3; 8 nucleotides align to TRBD1. CDR3 length equals 17 residues. Germline CDR1 reads SGHVS; CDR2 reads FNYEAQ. V was pared by 5 bases and J by 2 bases, with 12 bases of the junction left unmatched. CDR3 sequence: CASSPGEDREHTDTQYF. CDR3 in DNA: TGTGCCAGCAGCCCGGGGGAGGACAGGGAGCACACAGATACGCAGTATTTT.

The chain joins TRBV2 to TRBJ1-2; D ambiguous. V was pared by 4 bases and J by 4 bases, with 13 bases between. The CDR3 contains 14 residues. Germline V gene lookup returns CDR1 SNHLY and CDR2 FYNNEI. This chain's CDR3 is CASSAQALRYGYTF. The DNA of the CDR3 is TGTGCCAGCAGTGCCCAGGCCCTACGCTATGGCTACACCTTC.

The chain couples TRBV11-2 to TRBJ1-3, with TRBD1 identical over 9 bases. The CDR3 extends over 17 amino acids. With V trimmed by 5 bases and J by 1 base, 9 bases remained unmatched. The germline V gene has CDR1 SGHAT and CDR2 FQNNGV. This CDR3 reads CASSPGTGRLSGNTIYF. CDR3 in DNA: TGTGCCAGCAGCCCCGGGACAGGGAGGTTGTCTGGAAACACCATATATTTT. The full variable domain, in which reference TRBV11-2 and TRBJ1-3 provide the parts outside the CDR3, is EAGVAQSPRYKIIEKRQSVAFWCNPISGHATLYWYQQILGQGPKLLIQFQNNGVVDDSQLPKDRFSAERLKGVDSTLKIQPAKLEDSAVYLCASSPGTGRLSGNTIYFGEGSWLTVV.